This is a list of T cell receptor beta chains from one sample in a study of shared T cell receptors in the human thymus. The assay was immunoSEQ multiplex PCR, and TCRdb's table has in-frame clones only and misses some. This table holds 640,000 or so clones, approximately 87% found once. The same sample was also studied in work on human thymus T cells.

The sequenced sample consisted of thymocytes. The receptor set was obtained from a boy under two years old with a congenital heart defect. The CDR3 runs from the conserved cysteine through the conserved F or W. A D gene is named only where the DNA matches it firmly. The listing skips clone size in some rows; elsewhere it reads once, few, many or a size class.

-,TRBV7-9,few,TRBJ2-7,CASSPGLGTYEQYF,TGTGCCAGCAGCCCCGGACTCGGTACCTACGAGCAGTACTTC
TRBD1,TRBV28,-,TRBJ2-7,CASSFTGTGGDEQYF,TGTGCCAGCAGTTTCACCGGGACAGGGGGGGACGAGCAGTACTTC
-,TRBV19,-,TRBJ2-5,CASSIRGLQETQYF,TGTGCCAGTAGTATCAGGGGTCTCCAAGAGACCCAGTACTTC
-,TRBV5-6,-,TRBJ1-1,CASSLSRGDTEAFF,TGTGCCAGCAGCTTGTCCAGGGGTGACACTGAAGCTTTCTTT
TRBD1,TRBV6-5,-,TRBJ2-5,CASRGQEATQYF,TGTGCCAGCAGGGGACAGGAGGCAACCCAGTACTTC
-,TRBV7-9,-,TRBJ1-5,CASSLPGDNQPQHF,TGTGCCAGCAGCTTACCCGGGGACAATCAGCCCCAGCATTTT
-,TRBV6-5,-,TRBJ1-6,CASTPAGGYSPLHF,TGTGCCAGCACCCCGGCTGGGGGGTATTCACCCCTCCACTTT
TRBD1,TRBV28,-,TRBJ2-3,CASSPGTGSTDTQYF,TGTGCCAGCAGCCCCGGGACAGGTAGCACAGATACGCAGTATTTT
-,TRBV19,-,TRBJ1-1,CASTVKDNAHTEAFF,TGTGCCAGTACCGTTAAGGACAATGCGCACACTGAAGCTTTCTTT
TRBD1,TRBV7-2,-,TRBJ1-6,CASSPTRDRNSPLHF,TGTGCCAGCAGCCCCACCCGGGACAGAAATTCACCCCTCCACTTT
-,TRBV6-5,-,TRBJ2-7,CATKGGGENGEQYF,TGTGCAACGAAGGGGGGAGGGGAAAACGGCGAGCAGTACTTC
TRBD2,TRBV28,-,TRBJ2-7,CASSLLPSGSLVEQYF,TGTGCCAGCAGTTTATTACCTAGCGGGAGTTTGGTCGAGCAGTACTTC
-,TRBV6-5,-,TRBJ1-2,CASSYGQSAGYTF,TGTGCCAGCAGTTACGGGCAGTCCGCGGGCTACACCTTC
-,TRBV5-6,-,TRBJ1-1,CASSLGLLQGVITEAFF,TGTGCCAGCAGCTTGGGCCTCCTACAGGGAGTGATCACTGAAGCTTTCTTT
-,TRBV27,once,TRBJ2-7,CASSSNPLREQYF,TGTGCCAGCAGCTCTAATCCTCTTCGGGAGCAGTACTTC
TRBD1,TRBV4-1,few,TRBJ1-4,CASSQRQGVGEKLFF,TGCGCCAGCAGCCAACGACAGGGAGTGGGAGAAAAACTGTTTTTT
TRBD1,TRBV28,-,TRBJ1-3,CASSCKIGGGHSPGNTIYF,TGTGCCAGCAGTTGCAAAATCGGAGGGGGCCACTCACCCGGAAACACCATATATTTT